The clone carrying this TCR beta chain has at least ten counts. Combining iRepertoire HTBI primers with Arm-PCR of CDR3 regions, the authors built TCR beta libraries. TCRdb recomputed calls from the multiplex PCR reads with MiXCR, one row per CDR3 protein. Found here are hundreds of thousands of distinct CDR3 sequences, approximately 15% of them singletons; the top ten hold 18%. The source of the sample is a study of regulatory T cells in long-lasting Graves disease. Study at large: Graves' patients diagnosed newly had used antithyroid drugs under 3 months.

As to time point: newly diagnosed GD, antithyroid drugs for less than 3 months. Extracted PBMC RNA gave rise to the TCR library. The same sample was also studied in work on T cells in Graves' hyperthyroidism and ophthalmopathy.

The origin of this receptor is a woman aged 25 to 45 with Graves disease. The sample in question was peripheral blood mononuclear cells (PBMCs), obtained at new diagnosis, from a patient treated with antithyroid drugs.

CDR3 bases: TGCGCCAGCAGCGAACAAGGGGGCTTAATCACAGATACGCAGTATTTT. This codes for CASSEQGGLITDTQYF. The chain recombines TRBV5-1 with TRBJ2-3, with 7 bases that match TRBD1. The V gene's germline CDR1 is SGHRS and CDR2 YFSETQ. Trimming removed 4 bases from V and 2 bases from J; junction bases left unmatched: 10. This CDR3 spans 16 amino acids.